This TCR beta chain was identified in a study of blood T cells in healthy people across ages. Germline assignment: CDR1 SGDLS and CDR2 YYNGEE. The V segment lost 0 bases and the J segment 7 bases; nucleotides outside the gene matches: 7. This CDR3 is 15 amino acids long. Through a sample-barcoded 5' primer and a J-beta primer mix, a second PCR was run for 7 to 11 cycles. TCRdb re-called the 5' RACE reads with MiXCR, one entry per CDR3 protein. The table includes about 580,000 distinct CDR3 sequences, roughly 48% detected once. This receptor was identified in an older man in good health. The source material was blood. The rearrangement uses TRBV9 and TRBJ2-1; 7 bases align to TRBD1. DNA for the CDR3: TGTGCCAGCAGCGTAGGCCAGGGGGTGAAGAATGAGCAGTTCTTC. This translates into CASSVGQGVKNEQFF.